This T cell receptor (beta chain) was documented in a study of cytomegalovirus exposure and HLA in healthy donors. Background on the study: As an earlier analysis found, around 200 million T cells yielded over 95 million unique TCR beta sequences. Study-wide results and caveats: TCR beta chains numbering approximately 150 were designated cytomegalovirus-associated.

Use of 60 Vbeta and 13 Jbeta primers characterized the PCR. Generated by immunoSEQ multiplex PCR, the TCRdb table keeps only in-frame clones and is missing some. This sample has about 100,000 clones, with approximately 68% found just once. For this clone: What it binds is not known.

Healthy bone marrow donors supplied every sample. This CDR3 comprises 11 residues. Trimming took 2 bases from V and 11 from J, leaving 9 bases between them. The germline V gene has CDR1 MDHEN and CDR2 SYDVKM. V is TRBV28 and J is TRBJ1-2, with D possibly TRBD1 on 5 matching bases. Sequenced: PBMCs. The sequence was collected from a woman under 30 in good health and CMV-seropositive. Here the CDR3 reads CASSLRGLYTF. CDR3 bases: TGTGCCAGCAGTTTAAGGGGCCTGTACACCTTC.